Sequencing of this TCR beta chain was carried out in a study of blood T cells in healthy people across ages. Findings of the study overall: Observed TCR beta diversity per million T cells went down as age went up. This fall followed a roughly linear course with age.

A note on this clonotype: Its antigen is currently unknown.

Germline loops: CDR1 MNHNS, CDR2 SASEGT. Trimming pared 6 bases from V and 4 bases from J, leaving 21 bases between. The CDR3 has 16 residues. Per sample, at least 5 micrograms of total RNA were extracted. A second PCR, run for about 7 to 11 cycles, used a sample-barcoded 5' primer plus a J-beta primer mix. TCRdb reanalysed the 5' RACE reads using MiXCR and keeps one entry per CDR3 protein. This table holds 1.5 million to 1.8 million distinct CDR3 sequences, under 55% found once. Specimen: blood. The receptor was isolated from a woman between 18 and 30 years old in good health. The rearrangement links TRBV6-1 to TRBJ1-2; D not certain. CDR3 sequence (DNA): TGTGCCAGCAGCCGGGAAACACGAGGCCCTGGCTATGGCTACACCTTC. This codes for CASSRETRGPGYGYTF.